This T cell receptor beta chain emerged from a study of shared T cell receptors in the human thymus. Measured with immunoSEQ multiplex PCR; TCRdb has only the in-frame clones, and not every one. The sample records hundreds of thousands of clones, 87% being singletons. These data also formed part of another study, on human thymus T cells. From that paper: Infants served as donors; they were healthy and Finnish and were having corrective surgery for congenital heart defects. Thymus tissue was removed during corrective cardiac surgery. What related research reported was that thymic repertoires overlapped highly among unrelated individuals.

The specimen sequenced was thymocytes. This receptor was identified in a boy in the first two years of life with a congenital heart defect.

In DNA, the CDR3 is TGTGCCAGCAGCCGAATGGGACAGGGAAAAAAACTGTTTTTT. Translating it yields CASSRMGQGKKLFF. V is TRBV7-9 and J is TRBJ1-4, with 9 bases aligning to TRBD1. The CDR3 covers 14 residues. Unmatched junction bases numbered 7, after V lost 5 bases and J lost 9 bases. Germline-derived CDR1 and CDR2 are SEHNR and FQNEAQ (reference sequence).